Here is one T cell receptor beta chain with its context. Its antigen is not yet known. Per-base qualities were not stored, and no clone one base away is much larger. The sample comes from a study of shared clonotypes between healthy human individuals (dated by TCRdb to the early 2020s). For the wider study: A few men and two women, aged 18 to 49 years, made up the cohort. Blood TCR repertoires of five healthy adults were deeply sequenced to estimate repertoire size and the extent of clonotype sharing between individuals. To increase sequencing depth and limit assay-specific biases, TCR repertoire library preparation and sequencing were carried out by different laboratories using diverse techniques. For each donor, CD4 naive and CD4 memory were each given three plates, CD8 naive was given two plates, and CD8 memory was given one plate. Between about 0.94 and 8.9 billion PBMCs per donor were obtained by leukapheresis. General conclusions and limits of the study: Naive subsets generally had larger estimated clonotype richness than memory subsets did. Even with the large sequencing depth, rarefaction of the sorted-subset datasets indicated that sequencing was incomplete. Compared with non-shared clonotypes, the clonotypes found in all four sorted-subset donors had higher generation probabilities. Pairwise subsampling led to the expectation that sequencing depth would affect the degree of clonotype sharing among donors. The small number of donors limited the genetic and exposure-history diversity represented. Sharing across a handful of donors was observed for approximately 5% of naive CD4, over 3% of naive CD8, over 2% of memory CD4, and around 0.42% of memory CD8 clonotypes. Sampling was limited to blood, and TCR repertoires in tissue likely differ from TCR repertoires in blood.

For the CD8 naive samples, CD45RO-negative cells were positively selected for CCR7, yielding a CD45RA+CCR7+ population from which TemRA cells were excluded. Healthy HIV-negative adults with no recently reported acute infections or vaccinations were included as donors. Every donor was a Caucasian adult residing in Nashville, Tennessee, USA. Blood was collected by leukapheresis, and PBMCs were isolated by Ficoll-Histopaque density gradient centrifugation and then cryopreserved in liquid nitrogen vapor phase. Analytical flow cytometry was used to check the purity and quantity of each magnetically sorted T cell population. Genomic DNA was isolated from every sorted fraction and measured by UV absorbance on a Nanodrop 2000c. TCR CDR3 regions were amplified from genomic DNA by multiplex PCR using the deep immunoSEQ assay. Genomic DNA extracted from each cell subset was distributed evenly over all wells of several immunoSEQ 96-well plates, and each plate served as one replicate. For sorted subsets, roughly 200 ng of genomic DNA, equivalent to 30,000 or so T cell genomes, went into each replicate PCR. Purified libraries were measured with a Qubit 3.0 fluorometer, size-checked on a Bioanalyzer 2100, and measured again with the KAPA Library Quantification kit. Each immunoSEQ 96-well plate was sequenced on its own single-read 150-cycle Illumina NextSeq 550 flow cell. The source study handled its data this way. The immunoSEQ output contained only junctional sequences without quality scores, so filtering could not match that applied to full-length reads. To assign V/J genes and CDR3, sequences were annotated against IMGT germline references using PyIR, a Python wrapper for IgBLAST v1.9. Reads were removed for weak V/J assignments (E-value above 1e-6), missing CDR3, stop codons, out-of-frame junctions, or ambiguous translated residues. A V3J clonotype was defined by an identical inferred V gene, J gene, and CDR3 amino acid sequence. To compute the percentage overlap between repertoires, the number of shared unique clonotypes was divided by the size of the smaller repertoire. RTK rarefaction, the Chao1 estimator, and Recon v2.1 estimates of unobserved clonotypes were used to assess repertoire richness. OLGA was used to compute generation probabilities for all TCRbeta clonotypes that the gDNA method yielded from a handful of donors. TCRdb provides this immuneACCESS table in a form limited to in-frame rearrangements. Some clones are lacking; in checked studies, under half of them reflect an unresolved V gene, and why the rest are absent is not known. V and J calls and clone size are those listed in that table; D and trimming were worked out from the DNA. The sample has about 590,000 clones on record, nearly 97% of them singletons. 0.09% to 0.13% of the sample rests with the top ten.

The germline V gene encodes CDR1 SGHNT and CDR2 YYREEE (reference sequence). Germline trimming amounts to 0 bases on V and 4 bases on J, with 6 as the count of junction bases outside the gene matches. The CDR3 covers 16 residues, taking in both the cysteine and the phenylalanine. Only the CDR3 region is kept as DNA, spanning 48 bases read in frame from base 1. The chain joins TRBV5-4 to TRBJ2-3; 9 bases in between match TRBD2. The material sequenced was naive CD8+ T cells sorted from blood. The sample's cell subset or site, from its label and the paper: CD45RA+CCR7+. The source of this sequence is a woman in her 30s in good health. The CDR3 region reads CASSLVAGGAPDTQYF. At the DNA level, the sequence is TGTGCCAGCAGCTTGGTTGCGGGAGGGGCTCCAGATACGCAGTATTTT.